This TCR beta chain was recovered during a study of cytomegalovirus exposure and HLA in healthy donors. Both 60 Vbeta primers and 13 Jbeta primers went into the PCR. Generated by immunoSEQ multiplex PCR, the TCRdb table keeps only in-frame clones and is missing some. The sample has about 90,000 clones, about 66% seen once; the top ten hold 20% to 25%. Overall study findings and caveats: TCR beta V- and J-gene trimming was later associated with a missense DCLRE1C variant. Researchers left out some V segments, among them TRBV6-2 and TRBV6-3, as indistinguishable. Generally TCR sequences proved uncommon, though certain public TCRs appeared in numerous donors.

This clone occurred a few times. The antigen is undetermined. V gave up 5 bases and J gave up 7 bases, with 18 bases separating them. Germline CDR1 reads MNHEY; CDR2 reads SVGAGI. CDR3 length: 15 amino acids. The chain uses TRBV6-5 and TRBJ2-1; tentatively, D is TRBD2 (7 bases). The sequencing input was PBMCs. The sequence came from a woman in her 50s in good health and CMV-seropositive. For the CDR3, the DNA is TGTGCCAGCAGTAACCTTAGGGGGGGAAGAAATGAGCAGTTCTTC. Amino acids: CASSNLRGGRNEQFF.